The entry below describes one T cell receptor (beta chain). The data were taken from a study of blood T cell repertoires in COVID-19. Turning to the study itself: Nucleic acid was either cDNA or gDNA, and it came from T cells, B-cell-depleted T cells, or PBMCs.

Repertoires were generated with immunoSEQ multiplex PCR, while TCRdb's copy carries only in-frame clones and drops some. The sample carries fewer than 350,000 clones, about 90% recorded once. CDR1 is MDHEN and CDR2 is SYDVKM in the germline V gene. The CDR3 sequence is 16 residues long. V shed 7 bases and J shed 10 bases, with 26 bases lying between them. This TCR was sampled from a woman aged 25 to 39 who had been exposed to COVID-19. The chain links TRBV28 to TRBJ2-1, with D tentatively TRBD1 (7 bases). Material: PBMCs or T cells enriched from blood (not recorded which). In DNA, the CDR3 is TGTGCCAGCACTAAAAGGGGTGCAGGGGGGATAGAGGAGCAGTTCTTC. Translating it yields CASTKRGAGGIEEQFF.